These 19 T cell receptor beta chains share one sample of origin, sequenced in a study of blood T cell repertoires in COVID-19. Libraries were prepared by immunoSEQ multiplex PCR; TCRdb keeps only in-frame clonotypes and omits some of them. The sample holds over 100,000 clones, 85% seen once. Sequenced: peripheral blood. Receptors originate from an elderly man with acute or convalescent COVID-19.

The CDR3 is CASSQYSGYTF. In nucleotides, the CDR3 is TGTGCCAGCAGCCAATACAGTGGCTACACCTTC. V and J are TRBV3-1 (or the pseudogene TRBV3-2) and TRBJ1-2, with unresolved D. The CDR3 contains 11 residues. Trimming took off 2 bases at V and 7 bases at J, with 5 bases between the two ends. The V gene's germline CDR1 is LGHDT and CDR2 YNNKEL (reference sequence).

J is TRBJ2-1 and V is TRBV19; 8 positions agree with TRBD1. The CDR3 has 18 amino acids. Germline values: CDR1 LNHDA, CDR2 SQIVND (reference sequence). V lost 3 bases and J lost 8; bases outside the gene matches: 18. CDR3 loop: CASSMGDRIGRRDDEQFF. CDR3 nucleotides: TGTGCCAGTAGTATGGGGGACAGGATAGGTAGGAGGGACGATGAGCAGTTCTTC. Filled out from reference TRBV19 and TRBJ2-1, the complete variable domain reads DGGITQSPKYLFRKEGQNVTLSCEQNLNHDAMYWYRQDPGQGLRLIYYSQIVNDFQKGDIAEGYSVSREKKESFPLTVTSAQKNPTAFYLCASSMGDRIGRRDDEQFFGPGTRLTVL.

The chain combines TRBV3-1 (or the pseudogene TRBV3-2) with TRBJ2-7; D is uncertain. The CDR3 length is 12 residues. V lost 4 bases, J lost 6 bases, and 10 bases lay in between. Germline lookup yields CDR1 LGHDT and CDR2 YNNKEL (reference sequence). CDR3 in DNA: TGTGCCAGCAGCCCCCTCCTAGGCGAGCAGTACTTC. It is translated as CASSPLLGEQYF.

The chain carries TRBV7-3 and TRBJ1-1; D is undetermined. In germline, CDR1 is SGHTA, CDR2 FQGTGA. Trimming shortened V by 4 bases and J by 4 bases, and 10 bases separated the two germline ends. This CDR3 is built from 13 residues. The CDR3 DNA sequence: TGTGCCAGCAGCTCCGAGGAGGGCACTGAAGCTTTCTTT. It is translated as CASSSEEGTEAFF.

The chain combines TRBV5-1 with TRBJ1-1, with a tentative D call TRBD1 (6 bases). This CDR3 contains 17 residues. In germline, CDR1 is SGHRS, CDR2 YFSETQ. Trimming shortened V by 5 bases and J by 4 bases, and 24 bases separated the two germline ends. The CDR3 DNA reads as TGCGCCAGCAGTACTGGAGGCCTACAGGGTGTCGGCACTGAAGCTTTCTTT. Encoded protein: CASSTGGLQGVGTEAFF.

Here the CDR3 reads CASSTQGAAYEQYF. DNA for the CDR3: TGTGCCAGTAGTACCCAGGGGGCAGCCTACGAGCAGTACTTC. The chain combines TRBV19 with TRBJ2-7; 8 bases are shared with TRBD1. Trimming removed 4 bases from V and 2 bases from J; junction bases left unmatched: 4. The CDR3 totals 14 residues. Germline assignment: CDR1 LNHDA and CDR2 SQIVND (reference sequence).

The CDR3 region is CASSLAGNTEAFF. The CDR3 nucleotides are TGTGCCAGCAGCTTGGCAGGGAACACTGAAGCTTTCTTT. The J gene is TRBJ1-1, the V gene TRBV5-5; D gene uncertain. V was trimmed by 0 bases and J by 1 base, leaving 4 bases between them. The germline gives CDR1 SGHKS, CDR2 YYEKEE (reference sequence). The CDR3 is made up of 13 amino acids. Full variable domain (outside the CDR3, taken from reference TRBV5-5 and TRBJ1-1): DAGVTQSPTHLIKTRGQQVTLRCSPISGHKSVSWYQQVLGQGPQFIFQYYEKEERGRGNFPDRFSARQFPNYSSELNVNALLLGDSALYLCASSLAGNTEAFFGQGTRLTVV.

V gene TRBV6-5 combines with J gene TRBJ1-2; possible D gene TRBD1, 5 bases. The germline gives CDR1 MNHEY, CDR2 SVGAGI. CDR3 length: 14 residues. With 6 bases removed from V and 4 bases from J, the gap between germline ends came to 15 bases. The CDR3 DNA reads as TGTGCCAGCAGAGGATCAGGGTTTCCCTATGGCTACACCTTC. Amino acids: CASRGSGFPYGYTF.

The chain joins TRBV30 to TRBJ1-1; no firm D call. This CDR3 spans 13 amino acids. Germline V CDR1 and CDR2: GTSNPN, SVGIG (reference sequence). Between the trimmed V and J ends, which lost 2 bases and 5 bases, there was a span of 12 bases. The CDR3, as DNA: TGTGCCTGGAGTTTATATGCGATTACTGAAGCTTTCTTT. As protein: CAWSLYAITEAFF. The full variable domain, in which reference TRBV30 and TRBJ1-1 provide the parts outside the CDR3, is SQTIHQWPATLVQPVGSPLSLECTVEGTSNPNLYWYRQAAGRGLQLLFYSVGIGQISSEVPQNLSASRPQDRQFILSSKKLLLSDSGFYLCAWSLYAITEAFFGQGTRLTVV.

The chain uses TRBV7-8 and TRBJ2-3, with D tentatively TRBD2 (6 bases). CDR1 is SGHVS, CDR2 FQNEAQ, per germline. V was cut by 3 bases and J by 11 bases, with 15 bases left in between. The CDR3 consists of 13 residues. CDR3 sequence (DNA): TGTGCCAGCAGCTTCGGGACTCCCCTTGAGCAGTATTTT. Protein product: CASSFGTPLEQYF.

The chain carries TRBV28 and TRBJ1-5; no clear D gene. The germline gives CDR1 MDHEN, CDR2 SYDVKM. V was clipped by 8 bases and J by 0 bases, with 14 bases between them. The CDR3 has 15 residues. CDR3 sequence reads: CASHRSGSSNQPQHF. CDR3 in DNA: TGTGCCAGCCATCGGTCGGGGAGTAGCAATCAGCCCCAGCATTTT.

The chain couples TRBV9 to TRBJ2-7; TRBD2 is a possible D gene (6 bases). V lost 0 bases, J lost 4 bases, and 14 bases lay in between. The CDR3 contains 15 residues. Germline CDR1 SGDLS, CDR2 YYNGEE. The CDR3 region is CASSVGGDGKYEQYF. For the CDR3, the DNA is TGTGCCAGCAGCGTAGGGGGGGACGGAAAATACGAGCAGTACTTC.

DNA for the CDR3: TGTGCCAGCAGCTCCACAGGAACCTACGAGCAGTACTTC. Encoded protein: CASSSTGTYEQYF. The chain links TRBV5-4 to TRBJ2-7; D is perhaps TRBD1 (5 bases). The CDR3 runs to 13 residues. V was pared by 3 bases and J by 2 bases, with 9 bases between. CDR1 is SGHNT and CDR2 is YYREEE in the germline V gene (reference sequence).

V is TRBV4-2 and J is TRBJ2-5, with TRBD2 matching 15 bases. Looked up from germline, CDR1 is LGHNA and CDR2 is YNFKEQ. With 3 bases clipped from V and 5 bases from J, the junction kept 7 bases outside the gene matches. The CDR3 runs to 17 residues. The CDR3 protein is CASSQGTSGRSGETQYF. The DNA of the CDR3 is TGTGCCAGCAGCCAGGGGACTAGCGGGAGGTCGGGGGAGACCCAGTACTTC.

This sequence joins TRBV6-5 and TRBJ1-5; no definite D call. V dropped 6 bases and J dropped 3 bases, with 9 bases sitting between them. This CDR3 comprises 13 residues. Germline V CDR1 and CDR2: MNHEY, SVGAGI. CDR3 sequence: CASSGSYNQPQHF. The CDR3 DNA reads as TGTGCCAGCAGCGGGTCATACAATCAGCCCCAGCATTTT.

The chain links TRBV3-1 (or the pseudogene TRBV3-2) to TRBJ1-2; D call uncertain. Germline V gene sequence: CDR1 LGHDT, CDR2 YNNKEL (reference sequence). This CDR3 is built from 12 residues. Trimming pared 0 bases from V and 6 bases from J, leaving 5 bases between. The CDR3 DNA sequence: TGTGCCAGCAGCCAAGATGTAAATGGCTACACCTTC. Translation: CASSQDVNGYTF.

The chain employs TRBV28 and TRBJ1-2; 7 nucleotides agree with TRBD1. Germline V gene lookup returns CDR1 MDHEN and CDR2 SYDVKM. V trimming: 6 bases; J trimming: 7 bases; junction bases outside the gene matches: 8. There are 13 residues in the CDR3. Here the CDR3 DNA reads TGTGCCAGCAGCCATGACAGGGTGTCTGGCTACACCTTC. Protein product: CASSHDRVSGYTF.

The chain employs TRBV5-5 and TRBJ2-2; D may be TRBD2 (7 bases). The CDR3 length is 18 residues. Germline values: CDR1 SGHKS, CDR2 YYEKEE (reference sequence). Trimming pared 1 base from V and 4 bases from J, leaving 20 bases between. The CDR3 sequence: CASSLIIGGGGSTGELFF. The CDR3 nucleotides read TGTGCCAGCAGCTTGATCATCGGGGGAGGGGGGAGCACCGGGGAGCTGTTTTTT.

The V gene is TRBV7-9, the J gene TRBJ1-4; 7 nucleotides line up with TRBD1. Germline V gene lookup returns CDR1 SEHNR and CDR2 FQNEAQ (reference sequence). V lost 5 bases, J lost 4 bases, and 7 bases stayed unmatched. The CDR3 sequence is 15 residues long. CDR3 DNA: TGTGCCAGCAGCGCCAACCGGGACAGTAATGAAAAACTGTTTTTT. Translation gives CASSANRDSNEKLFF.